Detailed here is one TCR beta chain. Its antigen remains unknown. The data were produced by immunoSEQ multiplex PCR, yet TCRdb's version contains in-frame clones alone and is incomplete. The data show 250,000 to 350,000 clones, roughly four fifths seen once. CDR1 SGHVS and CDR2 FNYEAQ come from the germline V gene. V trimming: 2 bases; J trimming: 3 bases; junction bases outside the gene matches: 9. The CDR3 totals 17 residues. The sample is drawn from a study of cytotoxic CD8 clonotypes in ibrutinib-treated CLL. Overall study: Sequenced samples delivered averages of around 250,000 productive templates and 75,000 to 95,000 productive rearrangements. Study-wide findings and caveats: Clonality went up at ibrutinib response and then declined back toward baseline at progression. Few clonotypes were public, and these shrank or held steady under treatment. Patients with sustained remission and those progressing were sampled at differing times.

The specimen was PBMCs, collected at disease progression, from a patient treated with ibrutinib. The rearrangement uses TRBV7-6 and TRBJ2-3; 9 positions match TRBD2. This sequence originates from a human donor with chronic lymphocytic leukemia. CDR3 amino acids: CASSLTLLAGVTDTQYF. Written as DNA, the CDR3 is TGTGCCAGCAGCTTAACCCTTTTAGCGGGGGTAACAGATACGCAGTATTTT.